This T cell receptor (beta chain) originates from a study of blood T cell repertoires in COVID-19. For the study at large: Acute and convalescent COVID-19 specimens originated in the United States, Italy and Spain. T cells, B-cell-depleted T cells, or PBMCs supplied cDNA or gDNA.

Trimming pared 7 bases from V and 0 bases from J, leaving 12 bases between. The CDR3 runs 13 residues. The germline CDR1 and CDR2 sequences are SQVTM and ANQGSEA. Original analysis: Estimation of nucleated cell counts was performed using reference gene primer amplification. Profiled with immunoSEQ multiplex PCR; TCRdb holds only in-frame clones, not every one. V, J and clone size are taken as reported in that table, and D and trimming were inferred from the DNA itself. This table has about 240,000 clones, roughly 83% appearing once. This TCR was recovered from a man older than 75 with acute or convalescent COVID-19. The sample comprised peripheral blood. This chain connects TRBV29-1 to TRBJ1-2; a possible D gene is TRBD1 (6 bases). CDR3 protein: CSGWTAANYGYTF. The CDR3 region has the DNA TGCAGCGGTTGGACAGCAGCTAACTATGGCTACACCTTC.